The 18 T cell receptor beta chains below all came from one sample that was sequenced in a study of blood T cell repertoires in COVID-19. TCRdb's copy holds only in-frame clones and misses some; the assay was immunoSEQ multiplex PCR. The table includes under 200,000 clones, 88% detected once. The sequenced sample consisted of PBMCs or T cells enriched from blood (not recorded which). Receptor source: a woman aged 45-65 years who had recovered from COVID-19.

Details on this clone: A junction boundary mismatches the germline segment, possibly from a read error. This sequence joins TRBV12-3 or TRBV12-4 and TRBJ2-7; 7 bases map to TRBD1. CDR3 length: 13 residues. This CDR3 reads CASTPLAGTELYF. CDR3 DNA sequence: TGTGCCAGCACCCCCCTTGCCGGGACAGAGCTGTACTTC.

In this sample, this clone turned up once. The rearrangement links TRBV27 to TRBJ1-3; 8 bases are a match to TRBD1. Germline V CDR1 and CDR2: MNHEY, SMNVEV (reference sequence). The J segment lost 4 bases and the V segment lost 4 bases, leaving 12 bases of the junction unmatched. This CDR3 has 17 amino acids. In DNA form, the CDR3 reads TGTGCCAGCAGTTGGGGACAGGTATCTTTTTGGGGAAACACCATATATTTT. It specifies CASSWGQVSFWGNTIYF.

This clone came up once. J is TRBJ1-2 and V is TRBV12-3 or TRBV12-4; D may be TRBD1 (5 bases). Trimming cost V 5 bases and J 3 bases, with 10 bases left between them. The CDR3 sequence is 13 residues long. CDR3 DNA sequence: TGTGCCAGCAGTCAGGGAGGCCACTATGGCTACACCTTC. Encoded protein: CASSQGGHYGYTF.

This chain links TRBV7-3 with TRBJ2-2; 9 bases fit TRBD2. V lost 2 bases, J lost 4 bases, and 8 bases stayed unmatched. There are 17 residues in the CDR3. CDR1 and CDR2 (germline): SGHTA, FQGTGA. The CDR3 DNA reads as TGTGCCAGCAGCTTATTTGGTAGCGGGGGAATCACCGGGGAGCTGTTTTTT. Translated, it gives CASSLFGSGGITGELFF. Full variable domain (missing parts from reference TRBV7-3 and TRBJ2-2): GAGVSQTPSNKVTEKGKYVELRCDPISGHTALYWYRQSLGQGPEFLIYFQGTGAADDSGLPNDRFFAVRPEGSVSTLKIQRTERGDSAVYLCASSLFGSGGITGELFFGEGSRLTVL.

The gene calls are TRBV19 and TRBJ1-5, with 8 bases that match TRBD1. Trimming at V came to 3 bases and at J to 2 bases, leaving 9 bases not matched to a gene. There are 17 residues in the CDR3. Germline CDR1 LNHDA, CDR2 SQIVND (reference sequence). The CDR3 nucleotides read TGTGCCAGTAGTATGGTCGGACAGGGTAGGGGCAATCAGCCCCAGCATTTT. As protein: CASSMVGQGRGNQPQHF.

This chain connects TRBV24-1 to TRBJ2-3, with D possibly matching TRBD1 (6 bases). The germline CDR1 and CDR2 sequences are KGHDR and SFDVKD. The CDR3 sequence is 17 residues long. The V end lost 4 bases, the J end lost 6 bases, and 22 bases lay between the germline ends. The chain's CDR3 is CATSDPSLTGPGDTQYF. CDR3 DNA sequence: TGTGCCACCAGTGACCCCTCTTTGACAGGTCCTGGGGATACGCAGTATTTT.

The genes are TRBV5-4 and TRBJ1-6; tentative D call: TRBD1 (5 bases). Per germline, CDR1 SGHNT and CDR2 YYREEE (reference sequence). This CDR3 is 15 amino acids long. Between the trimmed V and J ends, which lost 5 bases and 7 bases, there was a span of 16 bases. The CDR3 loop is CASRDSREGNSPLHF. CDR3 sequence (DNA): TGTGCCAGCAGGGACTCCCGGGAGGGGAATTCACCCCTCCACTTT.

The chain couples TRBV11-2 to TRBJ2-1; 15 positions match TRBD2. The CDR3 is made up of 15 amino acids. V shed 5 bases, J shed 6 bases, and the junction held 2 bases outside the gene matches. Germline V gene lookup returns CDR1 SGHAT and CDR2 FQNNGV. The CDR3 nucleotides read TGTGCCAGCAGCGGGACTAGCGGGGGGTTCAATGAGCAGTTCTTC. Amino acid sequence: CASSGTSGGFNEQFF.

In nucleotides, the CDR3 is TGTGCCAGCAGCCGAACAGGGGTGGACTATGGCTACACCTTC. It is translated as CASSRTGVDYGYTF. This chain links TRBV11-3 with TRBJ1-2; TRBD1 matches at 7 bases. The CDR3 spans 14 residues. Germline assignment: CDR1 SGHNT and CDR2 YENEEA. The trim removed 5 bases at V and 3 bases at J, leaving 6 bases unmatched.

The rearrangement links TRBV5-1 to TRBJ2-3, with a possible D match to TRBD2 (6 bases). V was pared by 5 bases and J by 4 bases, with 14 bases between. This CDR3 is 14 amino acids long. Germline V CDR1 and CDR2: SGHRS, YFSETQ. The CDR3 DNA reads TGCGCCAGCAGGGGGGGAAGCAGCGCAGATACGCAGTATTTT. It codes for CASRGGSSADTQYF.

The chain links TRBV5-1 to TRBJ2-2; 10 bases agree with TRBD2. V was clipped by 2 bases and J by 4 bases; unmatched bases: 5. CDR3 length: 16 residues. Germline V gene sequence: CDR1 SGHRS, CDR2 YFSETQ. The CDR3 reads CASSLVAGGLTGELFF. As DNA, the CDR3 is TGCGCCAGCAGCTTAGTAGCGGGGGGCCTCACCGGGGAGCTGTTTTTT.

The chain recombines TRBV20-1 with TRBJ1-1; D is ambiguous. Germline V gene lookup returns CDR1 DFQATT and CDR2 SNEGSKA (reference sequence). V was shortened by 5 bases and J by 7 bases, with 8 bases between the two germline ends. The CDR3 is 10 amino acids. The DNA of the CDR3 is TGCAGTGCTTGGAGGAATGAAGCTTTCTTT. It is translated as CSAWRNEAFF.

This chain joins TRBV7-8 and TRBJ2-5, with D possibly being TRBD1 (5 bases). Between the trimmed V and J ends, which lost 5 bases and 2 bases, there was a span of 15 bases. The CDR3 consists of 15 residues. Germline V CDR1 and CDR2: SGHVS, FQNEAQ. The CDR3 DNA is TGTGCCAGCAGCCCCAGGGTCTCGTATCAAGAGACCCAGTACTTC. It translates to CASSPRVSYQETQYF. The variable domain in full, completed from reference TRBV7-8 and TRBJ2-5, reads GAGVSQSPRYKVAKRGQDVALRCDPISGHVSLFWYQQALGQGPEFLTYFQNEAQLDKSGLPSDRFFAERPEGSVSTLKIQRTQQEDSAVYLCASSPRVSYQETQYFGPGTRLLVL.

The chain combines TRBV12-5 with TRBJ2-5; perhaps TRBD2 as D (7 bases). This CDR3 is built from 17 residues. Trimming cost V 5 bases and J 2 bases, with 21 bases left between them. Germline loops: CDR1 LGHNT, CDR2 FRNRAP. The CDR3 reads CASGGFPGGSKQETQYF. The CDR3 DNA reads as TGTGCTAGTGGTGGATTCCCGGGGGGCTCAAAACAAGAGACCCAGTACTTC.

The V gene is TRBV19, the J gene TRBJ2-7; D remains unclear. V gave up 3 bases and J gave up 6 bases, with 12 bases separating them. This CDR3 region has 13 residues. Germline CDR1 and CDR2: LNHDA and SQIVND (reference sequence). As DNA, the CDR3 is TGTGCCAGTAGTATTGGTCTGGCCCGCGAGCAGTACTTC. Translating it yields CASSIGLAREQYF.

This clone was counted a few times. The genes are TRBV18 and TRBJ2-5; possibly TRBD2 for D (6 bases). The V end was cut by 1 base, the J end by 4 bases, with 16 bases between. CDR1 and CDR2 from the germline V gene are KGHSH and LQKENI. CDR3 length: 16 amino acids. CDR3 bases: TGTGCCAGCTCACCACGCGGTGGACTACCTATAGAGACCCAGTACTTC. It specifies CASSPRGGLPIETQYF.

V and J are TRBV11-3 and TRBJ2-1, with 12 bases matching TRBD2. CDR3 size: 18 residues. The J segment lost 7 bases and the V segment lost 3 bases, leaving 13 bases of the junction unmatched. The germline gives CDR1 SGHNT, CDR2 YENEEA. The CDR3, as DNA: TGTGCCAGCAGCTTCCTAGCGGGGGGGCCTCTTGGGATGAATGAGCAGTTCTTC. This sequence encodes CASSFLAGGPLGMNEQFF.

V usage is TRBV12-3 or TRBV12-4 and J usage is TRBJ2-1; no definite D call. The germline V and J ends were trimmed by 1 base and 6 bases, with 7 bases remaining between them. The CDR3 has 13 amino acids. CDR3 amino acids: CASSLEFGNEQFF. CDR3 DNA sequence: TGTGCCAGCAGTTTAGAATTCGGCAATGAGCAGTTCTTC.